These 23 T cell receptor beta chains share one sample of origin, sequenced in a study of OX40 agonist ivuxolimab in advanced cancers. The library was made by the immunoSEQ multiplex PCR assay. Imported from immuneACCESS, the table was reduced by TCRdb to in-frame sequences with V and J called. These copies leave out some clones; in studies compared against another copy, an unresolved V gene accounts for under half, and the cause of the remainder is not known. In all, the sample holds fewer than 65,000 clones, and about 83% of those were seen once. In total, the top ten clones hold 25% to 35% of the sample. Source: CD4+ or CD8+ T cells sorted from blood, taken in a trial of the OX40 agonist ivuxolimab. The receptors were gathered from an adult with an advanced solid tumor such as melanoma, head and neck, liver or kidney cancer.

This chain uses TRBV6-5 with TRBJ2-5, with 7 bases matching TRBD1. The CDR3 runs 15 residues. V shed 5 bases and J 5 bases; nucleotides not matched to a gene: 11. From germline, CDR1 is MNHEY and CDR2 SVGAGI. Here the CDR3 reads CASSPRTGVRETQYF. The CDR3 region has the DNA TGTGCCAGCAGTCCCCGAACAGGGGTACGGGAGACCCAGTACTTC.

The CDR3 is CSATPKGGSGTGELFF. The CDR3, as DNA: TGCAGCGCAACACCTAAGGGCGGGAGCGGCACCGGGGAGCTGTTTTTT. The V call is TRBV29-1, the J call TRBJ2-2; 7 bases map to TRBD2. Germline V lookup: CDR1 SQVTM, CDR2 ANQGSEA. The V segment lost 7 bases and the J segment 4 bases; nucleotides outside the gene matches: 15. The CDR3 covers 16 residues.

This clone was picked up a small number of times. The chain joins TRBV12-5 to TRBJ1-5, with D perhaps TRBD1 (5 bases). There are 16 residues in the CDR3. The V gene's germline CDR1 is LGHNT and CDR2 FRNRAP. V was shortened by 5 bases and J by 10 bases, with 24 bases between the two germline ends. As DNA, the CDR3 is TGTGCTAGTGGTCCCCCGGGGGTAGGGGCGGAATACCCCCAGCATTTT. Its translation is CASGPPGVGAEYPQHF.

V gene TRBV18 combines with J gene TRBJ2-7; D is unclear. Trimming stripped 3 bases from V and 0 bases from J, with 9 bases between. The germline V gene encodes CDR1 KGHSH and CDR2 LQKENI. CDR3 length: 14 amino acids. CDR3 in DNA: TGTGCCAGCTCACCGGAAAGCATCTCCTACGAGCAGTACTTC. Its protein product is CASSPESISYEQYF.

V is TRBV7-8 and J is TRBJ2-5; D uncertain. V lost 6 bases to trimming and J lost 7 bases, with 15 bases between them. The CDR3 spans 13 residues. Germline-derived CDR1 and CDR2 are SGHVS and FQNEAQ. Here the CDR3 DNA reads TGTGCCAGCAGTTCAGATTCCTCTGGGACCCAGTACTTC. As protein: CASSSDSSGTQYF. Based on the CDR3 plus reference TRBV7-8 and TRBJ2-5, the full variable domain is GAGVSQSPRYKVAKRGQDVALRCDPISGHVSLFWYQQALGQGPEFLTYFQNEAQLDKSGLPSDRFFAERPEGSVSTLKIQRTQQEDSAVYLCASSSDSSGTQYFGPGTRLLVL.

The V gene is TRBV12-5, the J gene TRBJ2-5; TRBD1 agrees at 9 bases. V lost 5 bases and J lost 5; bases outside the gene matches: 6. Germline V gene data show CDR1 as LGHNT and CDR2 as FRNRAP. The CDR3 has 14 residues. CDR3 protein: CASGTGQGRETQYF. Here the CDR3 DNA reads TGTGCTAGTGGTACCGGACAGGGGAGGGAGACCCAGTACTTC.

This chain connects TRBV6-5 to TRBJ2-7, with unresolved D. V lost 5 bases to trimming and J lost 3 bases, with 11 bases between them. Per the germline V gene, CDR1 is MNHEY and CDR2 is SVGAGI. The CDR3 length is 13 residues. The CDR3 nucleotides read TGTGCCAGCAGTCCTGACACGTTCTACGAGCAGTACTTC. It translates to CASSPDTFYEQYF.

The chain is built from TRBV28 and TRBJ1-1, with a possible D match to TRBD1 (6 bases). Germline V gene sequence: CDR1 MDHEN, CDR2 SYDVKM. This CDR3 comprises 16 residues. The V end lost 7 bases, the J end lost 4 bases, and 22 bases lay between the germline ends. The CDR3 region has the DNA TGTGCCAGCATTTACGCAGGGGCCAGGGCGATCACTGAAGCTTTCTTT. This translates into CASIYAGARAITEAFF.

The chain has TRBV5-1 and TRBJ2-5; 11 nucleotides agree with TRBD2. The CDR3 sequence is 16 residues long. J lost 1 base, V lost 2 bases, and 4 bases had no gene match. CDR1 and CDR2 from the germline V gene are SGHRS and YFSETQ. The CDR3 DNA sequence: TGCGCCAGCAGCTTCGGGACTAGCGGCGCCCAAGAGACCCAGTACTTC. It codes for CASSFGTSGAQETQYF. The full variable domain, its missing parts supplied by reference TRBV5-1 and TRBJ2-5, is KAGVTQTPRYLIKTRGQQVTLSCSPISGHRSVSWYQQTPGQGLQFLFEYFSETQRNKGNFPGRFSGRQFSNSRSEMNVSTLELGDSALYLCASSFGTSGAQETQYFGPGTRLLVL.

A few counts support this clone. The J gene is TRBJ2-7, the V gene TRBV19, with 9 bases fitting TRBD2. The CDR3 extends over 16 amino acids. The junction had 10 bases not matched to a gene; V was cut back by 3 bases and J by 4 bases. Germline loops: CDR1 LNHDA, CDR2 SQIVND (reference sequence). CDR3 loop: CASSIGGATSGYEQYF. As DNA, the CDR3 is TGTGCCAGTAGTATCGGGGGGGCGACTAGCGGATACGAGCAGTACTTC.

The V gene is TRBV14, the J gene TRBJ2-7; D possibly corresponds to TRBD1 (6 bases). This CDR3 spans 15 amino acids. Trimming left V 1 base short and J 2 bases short, with 12 bases between. The germline gives CDR1 SGHDN, CDR2 FVKESK. The CDR3 is CASSQGQADTYEQYF. CDR3 DNA sequence: TGTGCCAGCAGCCAAGGACAGGCGGACACCTACGAGCAGTACTTC.

The chain recombines TRBV29-1 with TRBJ2-3; D is undetermined. Per the germline V gene, CDR1 is SQVTM and CDR2 is ANQGSEA. This CDR3 is 14 amino acids long. Trimming took 2 bases from V and 2 from J, leaving 11 bases between them. DNA for the CDR3: TGCAGCGTTGAACGAGACGGTTACACAGATACGCAGTATTTT. Amino acids: CSVERDGYTDTQYF.

The gene calls are TRBV6-5 and TRBJ1-2; a possible D gene is TRBD1 (6 bases). Germline CDR1 MNHEY, CDR2 SVGAGI. V lost 6 bases and J lost 2, with 10 bases in between. The CDR3 runs to 13 residues. The CDR3 DNA sequence: TGTGCCAGCAGACGCCAGGGGAACTATGGCTACACCTTC. Translation gives CASRRQGNYGYTF.

V usage is TRBV27 and J usage is TRBJ2-1; 8 bases match TRBD1. Germline V lookup: CDR1 MNHEY, CDR2 SMNVEV (reference sequence). Trimming cost V 6 bases and J 5 bases; bases outside gene matches: 12. CDR3 length equals 16 residues. The CDR3 DNA sequence: TGTGCCAGCAGGGGGCGACAGGGGCAAACACACAATGAGCAGTTCTTC. This translates into CASRGRQGQTHNEQFF.

The rearrangement uses TRBV5-6 and TRBJ2-5, with 7 bases matching TRBD2. V shed 4 bases, J shed 9 bases, and the junction held 9 bases outside the gene matches. The CDR3 loop spans 13 amino acids. The germline gives CDR1 SGHDT, CDR2 YYEEEE. The CDR3 here is CASSPAPREAQYF. The CDR3 bases are TGTGCCAGCAGCCCAGCCCCCCGGGAGGCCCAGTACTTC.

This CDR3 is CASSVRVTEAFF. DNA of the CDR3: TGTGCCAGCTCAGTCAGGGTTACTGAAGCTTTCTTT. The V call is TRBV18, the J call TRBJ1-1; tentative D call: TRBD1 (5 bases). Trimming removed 5 bases at V and 5 bases at J, with 9 bases between. The CDR3 length is 12 residues. Germline CDR1 is KGHSH and CDR2 is LQKENI.

The V and J genes are TRBV29-1 and TRBJ1-4; no firm D call. The CDR3 is 12 residues long. Trimming cost V 1 base and J 6 bases, with 6 bases left between them. CDR1 and CDR2 from the germline V gene are SQVTM and ANQGSEA. The chain's CDR3 is CSVEVKDEKLFF. Here the CDR3 DNA reads TGCAGCGTTGAAGTGAAGGATGAAAAACTGTTTTTT.

This chain joins TRBV15 and TRBJ2-2; no firm D call. The germline gives CDR1 LNHNV, CDR2 YYDKDF (reference sequence). V was shortened by 6 bases and J by 3 bases, with 8 bases between the two germline ends. The CDR3 totals 13 residues. The CDR3 sequence: CATRGGYTGELFF. DNA for the CDR3: TGTGCCACCAGAGGTGGGTACACCGGGGAGCTGTTTTTT.

The chain joins TRBV7-9 to TRBJ2-3, with D possibly being TRBD2 (5 bases). CDR1 and CDR2 (germline): SEHNR, FQNEAQ (reference sequence). Trimming removed 4 bases at V and 3 bases at J, with 8 bases between. The CDR3 sequence is 13 residues long. The CDR3 reads CASSSSGTDTQYF. In nucleotides, the CDR3 is TGTGCCAGCAGCTCCTCGGGAACAGATACGCAGTATTTT.

The genes are TRBV2 and TRBJ1-1; 8 bases fit TRBD1. Germline CDR1 SNHLY, CDR2 FYNNEI. This CDR3 contains 13 residues. V shed 8 bases and J 4 bases; nucleotides not matched to a gene: 6. CDR3 amino acids: CASDRQGRTEAFF. In DNA, the CDR3 is TGTGCCAGCGATCGACAGGGGCGCACTGAAGCTTTCTTT. The full variable domain, rest sourced from reference TRBV2 and TRBJ1-1, is EPEVTQTPSHQVTQMGQEVILRCVPISNHLYFYWYRQILGQKVEFLVSFYNNEISEKSEIFDDQFSVERPDGSNFTLKIRSTKLEDSAMYFCASDRQGRTEAFFGQGTRLTVV.

This clone was detected only a few times. The J gene is TRBJ1-1, the V gene TRBV19; D remains ambiguous. The CDR3 is 14 residues long. V lost 4 bases, J lost 0 bases, and 9 bases lay in between. Germline loops: CDR1 LNHDA, CDR2 SQIVND (reference sequence). The CDR3, as DNA: TGTGCCAGTAGTACGACAACACTGAACACTGAAGCTTTCTTT. The encoded protein is CASSTTTLNTEAFF. The full variable domain, in which reference TRBV19 and TRBJ1-1 provide the parts outside the CDR3, is DGGITQSPKYLFRKEGQNVTLSCEQNLNHDAMYWYRQDPGQGLRLIYYSQIVNDFQKGDIAEGYSVSREKKESFPLTVTSAQKNPTAFYLCASSTTTLNTEAFFGQGTRLTVV.

This clone was seen just once. The chain has TRBV5-4 and TRBJ2-7, with a possible D match to TRBD1 (6 bases). Trimming removed 0 bases at V and 6 bases at J, with 13 bases between. CDR3 length equals 14 residues. Germline CDR1 and CDR2: SGHNT and YYREEE (reference sequence). The CDR3 nucleotides read TGTGCCAGCAGCTTGGACAGGGTGGTGCGCGAGCAGTACTTC. Its translation is CASSLDRVVREQYF. Drawing the rest from reference TRBV5-4 and TRBJ2-7, the complete variable domain is ETGVTQSPTHLIKTRGQQVTLRCSSQSGHNTVSWYQQALGQGPQFIFQYYREEENGRGNFPPRFSGLQFPNYSSELNVNALELDDSALYLCASSLDRVVREQYFGPGTRLTVT.

The chain has TRBV30 and TRBJ2-7; TRBD2 matches 13 bases. Germline-derived CDR1 and CDR2 are GTSNPN and SVGIG (reference sequence). The CDR3 length is 17 residues. The V and J ends lost 3 bases and 2 bases, in that order; junction bases with no gene match: 10. The CDR3 region has the DNA TGTGCCTGGAGGGGGCCGGGACTAGCGGGGTGGACCTACGAGCAGTACTTC. Translating gives CAWRGPGLAGWTYEQYF.